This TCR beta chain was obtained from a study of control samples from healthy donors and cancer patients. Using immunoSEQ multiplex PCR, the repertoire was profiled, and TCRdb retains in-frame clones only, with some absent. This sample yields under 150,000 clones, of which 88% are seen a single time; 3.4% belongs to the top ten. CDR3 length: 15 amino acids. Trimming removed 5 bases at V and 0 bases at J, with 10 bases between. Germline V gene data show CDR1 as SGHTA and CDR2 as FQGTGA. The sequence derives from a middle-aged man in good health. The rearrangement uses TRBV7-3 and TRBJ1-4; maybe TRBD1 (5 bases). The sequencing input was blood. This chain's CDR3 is CASSPRQSTNEKLFF. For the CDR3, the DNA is TGTGCCAGCAGCCCACGACAGTCAACTAATGAAAAACTGTTTTTT.